Following are 10 T cell receptor beta chains from one sample sequenced in a study of beta chain features in type 1 diabetes. For these TCRs, the target antigens are not known. TCRB transcripts that were expressed got sequenced, as all of the isolated RNA had been reverse transcribed. Clones were read by immunoSEQ multiplex PCR, and TCRdb kept only the in-frame ones, dropping some. The sample carries 640,000 or so clones, around 15% recorded once. General study points: All four CD4+ subsets of Type 1 diabetes patients contained TCRB CDR3s that were moderately but significantly shorter.

Sequenced sample: naive CD4+ T cells from blood. Receptor source: a man aged 18 to 29 with type 1 diabetes.

The chain recombines TRBV29-1 with TRBJ2-3, with 7 bases fitting TRBD2. CDR3 length equals 12 residues. Germline lookup yields CDR1 SQVTM and CDR2 ANQGSEA. The J segment lost 6 bases and the V segment lost 5 bases, leaving 5 bases of the junction unmatched. This chain's CDR3 is CSVSEGGDTQYF. CDR3 sequence (DNA): TGCAGCGTTTCGGAGGGAGGGGATACGCAGTATTTT.

The rearrangement uses TRBV7-2 and TRBJ2-2; D is ambiguous. This CDR3 comprises 15 residues. Germline-derived CDR1 and CDR2 are SGHTA and FQGNSA. The V end was cut by 4 bases, the J end by 0 bases, with 9 bases between. The DNA of the CDR3 is TGTGCCAGCAGCTCAGGACCGCCGAACACCGGGGAGCTGTTTTTT. This translates into CASSSGPPNTGELFF. The full variable domain, with the rest looked up from reference TRBV7-2 and TRBJ2-2, is GAGVSQSPSNKVTEKGKDVELRCDPISGHTALYWYRQSLGQGLEFLIYFQGNSAPDKSGLPSDRFSAERTGGSVSTLTIQRTQQEDSAVYLCASSSGPPNTGELFFGEGSRLTVL.

This chain connects TRBV6-5 to TRBJ2-7, with TRBD2 as a possible D gene (6 bases). Trimming shortened V by 9 bases and J by 0 bases, and 15 bases separated the two germline ends. CDR3 size: 14 residues. Germline assignment: CDR1 MNHEY and CDR2 SVGAGI. CDR3 in DNA: TGTGCCAGTAAGTCTCAGGGACTCTCCTACGAGCAGTACTTC. It yields the protein CASKSQGLSYEQYF.

The V and J genes are TRBV2 and TRBJ1-5; the D gene is possibly TRBD1 (6 bases). CDR1 is SNHLY and CDR2 is FYNNEI in the germline V gene. The CDR3 has 14 amino acids. The V gene lost 5 bases and the J gene lost 5 bases, with 13 bases spanning the gap. DNA for the CDR3: TGTGCCAGCAGTCCATGGGGGGCGGATCAGCCCCAGCATTTT. Its protein product is CASSPWGADQPQHF.

This chain links TRBV7-2 with TRBJ2-2; tentative D call: TRBD1 (6 bases). CDR3 length equals 16 residues. Per the germline V gene, CDR1 is SGHTA and CDR2 is FQGNSA. Trimming pared 1 base from V and 1 base from J, leaving 10 bases between. The CDR3 here is CASSLGGQMNTGELFF. Here the CDR3 DNA reads TGTGCCAGCAGCTTAGGGGGGCAGATGAACACCGGGGAGCTGTTTTTT.

A few counts support this clone. The V call is TRBV11-2, the J call TRBJ1-1, with D uncertain. Germline values: CDR1 SGHAT, CDR2 FQNNGV. V was trimmed by 3 bases and J by 1 base, leaving 9 bases between them. The CDR3 consists of 14 residues. The CDR3, as DNA: TGTGCCAGCAGCTTTCCTTGGGGGAACACTGAAGCTTTCTTT. Its protein product is CASSFPWGNTEAFF.

This clone occurred a few times. The chain joins TRBV14 to TRBJ2-7; 8 bases agree with TRBD1. CDR3 size: 17 residues. Losses at the gene ends were 2 bases for V and 4 bases for J; bases not matched to a gene: 13. Germline V CDR1 and CDR2: SGHDN, FVKESK. The CDR3 DNA reads as TGTGCCAGCAGCCAAAGAGGCGGACAGGGAAGAAATTACGAGCAGTACTTC. The encoded protein is CASSQRGGQGRNYEQYF.

In its sample, this clone was seen a few times. The chain uses TRBV7-2 and TRBJ2-2, with 9 bases aligning to TRBD2. There are 16 residues in the CDR3. Germline assignment: CDR1 SGHTA and CDR2 FQGNSA. V lost 4 bases to trimming and J lost 4 bases; unmatched junction nucleotides: 7. This CDR3 is CASSSIAGDLTGELFF. CDR3 DNA sequence: TGTGCCAGCAGCTCCATAGCGGGGGACCTCACCGGGGAGCTGTTTTTT.

This clone showed up just a few times. The V gene is TRBV5-4, the J gene TRBJ2-4, with D tentatively TRBD1 (5 bases). The CDR3 sequence is 13 residues long. Germline loops: CDR1 SGHNT, CDR2 YYREEE (reference sequence). Trimming removed 2 bases at V and 6 bases at J, with 9 bases between. The CDR3 DNA is TGTGCCAGCAGCTTTCCCGACAGAAACATTCAGTACTTC. Translation: CASSFPDRNIQYF.

The genes are TRBV30 and TRBJ1-4; D is ambiguous. Trimming pared 2 bases from V and 8 bases from J, leaving 9 bases between. This CDR3 region has 12 residues. CDR1 is GTSNPN and CDR2 is SVGIG in the germline V gene (reference sequence). CDR3 DNA: TGTGCCTGGAGTATGGTTTTCGAAAAACTGTTTTTT. It specifies CAWSMVFEKLFF. Variable domain in full (rest from reference TRBV30 and TRBJ1-4): SQTIHQWPATLVQPVGSPLSLECTVEGTSNPNLYWYRQAAGRGLQLLFYSVGIGQISSEVPQNLSASRPQDRQFILSSKKLLLSDSGFYLCAWSMVFEKLFFGSGTQLSVL.